Ten or more counts support the clone carrying this T cell receptor beta chain. Its antigen is still unknown. It was RNA transcripts that yielded the amplified TCR beta CDR3 regions. TCR CDR3 regions were first amplified by RT-PCR with HTBI primers. TCRdb re-called the multiplex PCR reads through MiXCR, storing one row per CDR3 protein. The repertoire has under 400,000 distinct CDR3 sequences, about 15% of them found once; the top ten carry approximately 30%. These data belong to a study of T cells in Graves' hyperthyroidism and ophthalmopathy. The CDR3 loop spans 14 amino acids. Germline CDR1 SQVTM, CDR2 ANQGSEA. The ends were cut back, 5 bases at V and 0 bases at J, with 12 bases in the middle. Study-wide findings and caveats: Most thyroid clonotypes that were expanded above 0.001 also turned up in blood.

The chain carries TRBV29-1 and TRBJ2-3; D remains unclear. The source material was blood. This sequence was found in a woman aged 18-30 years with Graves' hyperthyroidism that later progressed to Graves' ophthalmopathy. CDR3 in amino acids: CSVSQDGSTDTQYF. CDR3 sequence (DNA): TGCAGCGTTAGTCAGGACGGCAGCACAGATACGCAGTATTTT.